This T cell receptor (beta chain) came from a study of CD8+ T cells in alopecia areata (dated by TCRdb to the late 2010s). About the investigation overall: The treated patients, all with moderate-to-severe alopecia areata, were enrolled in an open-label pilot trial of oral tofacitinib given at 5 to 10 mg twice daily. Patients received tofacitinib for 6 to 18 months and were then followed off drug for 6 months to check for delayed response and recurrence. In both human patients and the C3H/HeJ mouse model, the study applied high-throughput TCRbeta sequencing to look at T cell clonal expansion in alopecia areata. In humans, TCRbeta sequencing was performed on scalp tissue and on sorted CD4+ and CD8+ peripheral blood T cells from healthy controls and from patients with patchy or totalis/universalis alopecia areata. Patients on tofacitinib were biopsied at baseline and after 4 and 24 weeks of treatment, and several of the patients also had a later scalp biopsy. Scalp clonality was compared among normal scalp (n=4), patchy alopecia areata scalp (n=8), and alopecia totalis/universalis scalp (n=8). RNA came from the PAXgene miRNA kit for fixed scalp, the miRNeasy kit for PBMCs, and the RNeasy kit for mouse skin. TCRbeta CDR3 regions were amplified by immunoSEQ multiplex PCR using 35 Vbeta forward and 13 Jbeta reverse primers.

Library preparation used the immunoSEQ multiplex PCR assay. RNA was extracted from all samples and reverse transcribed into cDNA, which served as template for TCR sequencing. First-strand cDNA was synthesized with SuperScript III using a 2:1 mix of oligo-dT and random hexamers. A synthetic immune receptor repertoire was used to gauge amplification bias, and whatever bias remained was removed computationally. Concerning the study's data processing: After raw reads were preprocessed to remove errors, the CDR3 was defined following IMGT conventions as running from the conserved cysteine to phenylalanine. To get clonality, Shannon entropy was normalized by log2 of the number of productive unique TCRs and the result was subtracted from 1. CD4 or CD8 identity of scalp clones was inferred by cross-referencing scalp TCRbeta sequences with sorted blood CD4 and CD8 repertoires. This is the immuneACCESS table as TCRdb keeps it, with only in-frame sequences that have V and J called. A part of the clones is gone; compared with another copy, unresolved V genes explain less than half, and the rest is unexplained. The V and J calls and clone size are taken from that table; D and trimming were inferred from the DNA. For this sample the table gives some 150,000 clones, of which approximately 65% were detected only once. The ten largest make up roughly 10% of the sample.

Concerning this clone itself: Its target antigen remains unknown. Per-base qualities were not stored, and no clone one base away is much larger.

Results the study describes overall, beyond this receptor: TCR sequences shared between patients were less clear than in mice, possibly partly because of HLA diversity in the patient population. Higher clonality and more expanded CD8+ clones were observed in lesional scalp than in normal scalp, particularly in alopecia totalis/universalis, a finding suggestive of antigenic drive. Unlike mouse skin, where gammadelta T cells dominate, normal human skin contains resident alphabeta T cells that get sequenced too, which complicates analysis of the scalp TCR repertoire.

Taken from the germline V gene (reference sequence), the CDR1 and CDR2 loops are PRHDT and FYEKMQ. Inclusive of the bounding cysteine and phenylalanine, the CDR3 is 15 residues long. The only DNA kept is the CDR3, 45 bases in frame from the first base. V is trimmed back by 4 bases and J by 2 bases, and the junction contains 6 bases that no gene match accounts for. Sample time point, as interpreted from the label and publication: baseline before oral tofacitinib. Lesional scalp punch biopsies and peripheral blood were obtained from alopecia areata patients. PBMCs were separated by density centrifugation and stained for CD3, CD4 and CD8, after which CD4+ and CD8+ T cells were sorted on a FACSAria.

The sequencing here drew on CD8+ T cells sorted from blood, taken at week 0. The clonotype was recovered from a human donor with alopecia areata. Recombination connected TRBV13 to TRBJ2-7, with 9 bases in between that match TRBD1. The CDR3 amino acid sequence is: CASSSRDRAAYEQYF. The sequence in DNA is TGTGCCAGCAGCTCTCGGGACAGGGCCGCCTACGAGCAGTACTTC.